This T cell receptor beta chain is from a study of T cell responses to AZD1222 COVID-19 vaccine. Study-level information: Second-dose timings of about 4 or about 12 weeks were pooled.

Trimming left V 5 bases short and J 6 bases short, with 17 bases between. CDR3 length equals 16 residues. Looked up from germline, CDR1 is LNHDA and CDR2 is SQIVND (reference sequence). Sequencing used immunoSEQ multiplex PCR; TCRdb keeps in-frame clones, though not all of them. The table has about 120,000 clones, roughly 88% seen once. General observations from the study: It was only five to seven AZD1222 recipients who were seropositive at baseline. The peak T cell response came first, and repertoires were sampled only after it. Within unmutated variant regions lay the reported targets of nearly half of spike-specific TCRs.

Of note for this clone: No antigen is known for it.

The chain combines TRBV19 with TRBJ1-6; tentative D call: TRBD1 (5 bases). This sequence originates from an adult in good health. This specimen consisted of peripheral blood, obtained on day 0 of AZD1222 vaccination. CDR3 residues: CASSPPVQGSNSPLHF. CDR3 DNA: TGTGCCAGTAGTCCCCCTGTGCAGGGAAGTAATTCACCCCTCCACTTT. Full variable domain (outside the CDR3, taken from reference TRBV19 and TRBJ1-6): DGGITQSPKYLFRKEGQNVTLSCEQNLNHDAMYWYRQDPGQGLRLIYYSQIVNDFQKGDIAEGYSVSREKKESFPLTVTSAQKNPTAFYLCASSPPVQGSNSPLHFGNGTRLTVT.